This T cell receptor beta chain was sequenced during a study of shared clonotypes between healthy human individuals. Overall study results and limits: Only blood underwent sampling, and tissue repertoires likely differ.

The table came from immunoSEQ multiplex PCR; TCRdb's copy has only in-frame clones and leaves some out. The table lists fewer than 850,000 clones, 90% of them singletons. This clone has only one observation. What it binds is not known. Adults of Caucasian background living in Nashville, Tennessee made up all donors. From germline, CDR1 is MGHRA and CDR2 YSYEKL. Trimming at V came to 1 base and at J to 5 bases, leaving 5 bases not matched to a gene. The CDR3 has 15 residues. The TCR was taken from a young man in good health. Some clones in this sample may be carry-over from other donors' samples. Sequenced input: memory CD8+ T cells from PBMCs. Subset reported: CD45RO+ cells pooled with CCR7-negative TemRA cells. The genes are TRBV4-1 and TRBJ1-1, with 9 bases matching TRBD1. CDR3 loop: CASSQGTGVRTEAFF. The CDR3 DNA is TGCGCCAGCAGCCAAGGGACAGGGGTCAGGACTGAAGCTTTCTTT.